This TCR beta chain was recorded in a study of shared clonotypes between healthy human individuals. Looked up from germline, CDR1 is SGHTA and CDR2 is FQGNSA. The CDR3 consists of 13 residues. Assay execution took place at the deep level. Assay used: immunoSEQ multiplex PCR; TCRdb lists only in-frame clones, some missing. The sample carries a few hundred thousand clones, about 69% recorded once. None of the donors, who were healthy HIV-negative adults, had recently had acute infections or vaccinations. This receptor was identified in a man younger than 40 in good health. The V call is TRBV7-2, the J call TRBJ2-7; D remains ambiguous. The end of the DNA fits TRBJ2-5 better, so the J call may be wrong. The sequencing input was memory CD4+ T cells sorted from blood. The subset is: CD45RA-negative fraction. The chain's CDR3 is CASSLEARGTQYF. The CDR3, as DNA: TGTGCCAGCAGCTTAGAGGCCCGTGGGACCCAGTACTTC.